The rows below give T cell receptor beta chains drawn from one sample of a study of regulatory T cells in long-lasting Graves disease. TCRdb redid the calling of the multiplex PCR reads with MiXCR, one entry per CDR3 protein. This table has a few hundred thousand distinct CDR3 sequences, 13% appearing once. These sequences were also reported in another study, on T cells in Graves' hyperthyroidism and ophthalmopathy.

The sample here was peripheral blood mononuclear cells (PBMCs), taken at new diagnosis, from a patient treated with antithyroid drugs. These receptors all stem from a man aged 30 to 45 with Graves disease. CDR3s include the opening cysteine and the closing phenylalanine or tryptophan. D genes are given only for firm matches. Not all rows give a size; the values are once, few, many and, for expanded clones, a class.

J gene | D gene | V gene | clone size | CDR3 protein
TRBJ2-1 | NA | TRBV18 | few | CASSPSGTGYNEQFF
TRBJ2-7 | NA | TRBV6-1 | NA | CASSSGTAPDEQYF
TRBJ2-3 | TRBD2 | TRBV11-2 | many | CASSLVRTSGRTRDTQYF
TRBJ2-5 | NA | TRBV20-1 | many | CSAGERAQYF
TRBJ1-6 | NA | TRBV25-1 | NA | CASSEGFRGWSPLHF
TRBJ2-1 | NA | TRBV5-1 | many | CASSLGQGGDEQFF
TRBJ2-7 | TRBD2 | TRBV18 | NA | CASSPRMTSGGYEQYF
TRBJ2-7 | TRBD2 | TRBV7-9 | many | CASSTGGGSYEQYF
TRBJ1-2 | NA | TRBV19 | NA | CASSIWQNEIGGYTF
TRBJ2-1 | TRBD2 | TRBV6-1 | many | CASTAPGLQHNEQFF
TRBJ2-3 | TRBD2 | TRBV20-1 | few | CSASLADGTDTQYF
TRBJ2-5 | NA | TRBV2 | NA | CASREDSSTKRPQYF
TRBJ2-1 | NA | TRBV6-2/TRBV6-3 | NA | CATILKGTRSNEQFF
TRBJ2-6 | NA | TRBV18 | NA | CASSPRAAISGANVLTF
TRBJ1-1 | NA | TRBV10-1 | many | CASSVGRELGTEAFF
TRBJ2-7 | TRBD1 | TRBV4-2 | NA | CASSQGTGHIYEQYF
TRBJ2-1 | NA | TRBV12-3/TRBV12-4 | many | CASSLDRRYNEQFF
TRBJ2-3 | NA | TRBV7-2 | many | CASSLAGRGDTQYF
TRBJ1-1 | NA | TRBV12-3/TRBV12-4 | many | CANDVAGAFF
TRBJ2-7 | NA | TRBV6-1 | NA | CASSESGVLWEQYF
TRBJ2-2 | NA | TRBV18 | few | CASSPREAGELFF
TRBJ2-7 | TRBD1 | TRBV20-1 | many | CSASQGASYEQYF
TRBJ1-2 | NA | TRBV11-2 | few | CASSLAQDPYGYTF
TRBJ2-7 | NA | TRBV19 | NA | CASSRFRDFSYEQYF
NA | NA | TRBV19 | NA | CASRPGGAGQETQYF
TRBJ2-1 | TRBD2 | TRBV27 | NA | CASSLWAGESSHNEQFF
TRBJ1-5 | TRBD1 | TRBV2 | many | CASARQGGRQPQHF
TRBJ1-1 | TRBD1 | TRBV20-1 | many | CSASAGGAMWTEAFF
TRBJ1-6 | NA | TRBV12-3/TRBV12-4 | NA | CASSFGSRGRRHSPLHF
TRBJ2-5 | NA | TRBV5-1 | NA | CASSRGATPQETQYF
TRBJ1-6 | NA | TRBV3-1 | many | CASSQEGPGPNSPLHF
TRBJ2-3 | TRBD2 | TRBV5-1 | few | CASRYSGRPTDTQYF
TRBJ2-1 | TRBD1 | TRBV28 | many | CASRTGTDNEQFF
TRBJ2-2 | NA | TRBV7-8 | many | CASSLGSTGELFF
TRBJ2-3 | TRBD1 | TRBV20-1 | many | CSARETGEDTQYF
TRBJ1-3 | NA | TRBV6-2/TRBV6-3 | few | CASSEASSGGGNTIYF
TRBJ2-2 | NA | TRBV20-1 | many | CSAAKEVNTGELFF
TRBJ1-4 | NA | TRBV9 | many | CASSVATDEKLFF
TRBJ1-2 | TRBD1 | TRBV19 | few | CASSSGGAGYGYTF
TRBJ1-4 | NA | TRBV12-3/TRBV12-4 | NA | CASTPTQGTNEKLFF